This is a list of T cell receptor beta chains from one sample in a study of control samples from healthy donors and cancer patients. The method was immunoSEQ multiplex PCR; TCRdb's version includes in-frame clones alone and lacks a portion of them. This table holds about 65,000 clones, over 75% found once. The material sequenced was PBMCs. These receptor sequences come from a woman in her 50s with colorectal cancer. Each CDR3 is given with its conserved first and last residue. Fields, in order: V gene, D gene, clone size, J gene, CDR3 DNA, CDR3 protein. D genes are given only for firm matches. Only some rows state a clone size, as once, few, many or a class for expanded clones.

>TRBV6-5|NA|NA|TRBJ1-6
TGTGCCAGCAGTTACGACAGACAAGGGTCACCCCTCCACTTT
CASSYDRQGSPLHF
>TRBV28|TRBD1|NA|TRBJ2-1
TGTGCCAGCAGTAAGGAGACAGGGGAGCAGTTCTTC
CASSKETGEQFF
>TRBV11-3|TRBD2|NA|TRBJ2-1
TGTGCCAGCAGCTTGGAGGGGCGGGGGGACTACAATGAGCAGTTCTTC
CASSLEGRGDYNEQFF
>TRBV5-6|TRBD1|NA|TRBJ2-7
TGTGCCAGCAGCGGGACGGGACAGGGCCCCGAGCAGTACTTC
CASSGTGQGPEQYF
>TRBV7-3|NA|NA|TRBJ2-6
TGTGCCAGCAGTCCAGGGGCCCCCAACTCTGGGGCCAACGTCCTGACTTTC
CASSPGAPNSGANVLTF
>TRBV5-1|TRBD2|NA|TRBJ2-4
TGCGCCAGCAGCTTGACTAGCGGGAGTTCTAACCCCAAAAACATTCAGTACTTC
CASSLTSGSSNPKNIQYF
>TRBV5-6|NA|NA|TRBJ1-6
TGTGCCAGCAGCTTGATTGCGGAGAGCTCCTATAATTCACCCCTCCACTTT
CASSLIAESSYNSPLHF
>TRBV2|NA|NA|TRBJ1-5
TGTGCCAGCACGCGTCAAAGCAATCAGCCCCAGCATTTT
CASTRQSNQPQHF
>TRBV12-3/TRBV12-4|NA|once|TRBJ1-1
TGTGCCAGCACAAAACAGGTGAACACTGAAGCTTTCTTT
CASTKQVNTEAFF
>TRBV29-1|NA|NA|TRBJ2-3
TGCAGCGTTGATGGGGGGGGCGCAGATACGCAGTATTTT
CSVDGGGADTQYF
>TRBV7-6|TRBD2|NA|TRBJ2-3
TGTGCCAGCAGCTTAATGTCGACGAGGACTAGCGGGGGGCAAGATACGCAGTATTTT
CASSLMSTRTSGGQDTQYF
>TRBV19|NA|once|TRBJ1-5
TGTGCCAGCACAGAGCTTAATCAGCCCCAGCATTTT
CASTELNQPQHF
>TRBV7-9|NA|NA|TRBJ2-2
TGTGCCAGCAGCTCGGGGAACACCGGGGAGCTGTTTTTT
CASSSGNTGELFF
>TRBV7-2|NA|NA|TRBJ1-1
TGTGCCAGCAGCCCGACGACAGGTTACACTGAAGCTTTCTTT
CASSPTTGYTEAFF
>TRBV27|TRBD2|NA|TRBJ2-1
TGTGCCAGCGCCCGGGGGGGTTCCTACAATGAGCAGTTCTTC
CASARGGSYNEQFF
>TRBV9|NA|NA|TRBJ2-6
TGTGCCAGCAGCTCTACTATATTGACAGCTTACTCTGGGGCCAACGTCCTGACTTTC
CASSSTILTAYSGANVLTF
>TRBV2|NA|NA|TRBJ2-6
TGTGCCAGTAGGGGGGCTGGGGCCAACGTCCTGACTTTC
CASRGAGANVLTF
>TRBV30|NA|NA|TRBJ1-1
TGTGCCTGGAGTAAGGGATTTAACACTGAAGCTTTCTTT
CAWSKGFNTEAFF
>TRBV6-6|NA|NA|TRBJ2-6
TGTGCCAGCAGTTACGTGTGGTCTGGGGCCAACGTCCTGACTTTC
CASSYVWSGANVLTF
>TRBV5-5|NA|NA|TRBJ2-5
TGTGCCAGCAGCCGTGCCGACGAGACCCAGTACTTC
CASSRADETQYF
>TRBV5-1|NA|few|TRBJ2-2
TGCGCCAGCAGCTCGTCCCAGGGACCGAACACCGGGGAGCTGTTTTTT
CASSSSQGPNTGELFF
>TRBV7-8|NA|NA|TRBJ2-5
TGTGCCAGCAGCTTAGGAGGGTTGGGATGGTCGTCCGCTGAGACCCAGTACTTC
CASSLGGLGWSSAETQYF
>TRBV7-8|NA|NA|TRBJ1-1
TGTGCCAGCATATTGGGCCATAGTATGAACACTGAAGCTTTCTTT
CASILGHSMNTEAFF
>TRBV27|NA|NA|TRBJ1-1
TGTGCCAGCAGTTTCTTTAAGAACACTGAAGCTTTCTTT
CASSFFKNTEAFF
>TRBV27|TRBD1|NA|TRBJ1-4
TGTGCCAGCAGTCGACAGGGGGCGTTTGAAAAACTGTTTTTT
CASSRQGAFEKLFF
>TRBV24-1|NA|NA|TRBJ2-3
TGTGCCACCAGTGATTTGATCGCGGACGGGGCAGATACGCAGTATTTT
CATSDLIADGADTQYF
>TRBV3-1/TRBV3-2|NA|NA|TRBJ1-1
TGTGCCAGCAGCCAAGGCTCGGGGGCACTGGCTTTCTTT
CASSQGSGALAFF
>TRBV2|TRBD2|NA|TRBJ2-4
TGTGCCAGCAGACTTTCTAGCGGGGGGACCAAAAACATTCAGTACTTC
CASRLSSGGTKNIQYF